A few counts support the clone carrying this T cell receptor beta chain. The sample comes from a study of CD8 T cells in ankylosing spondylitis. In germline, CDR1 is KGHSH, CDR2 LQKENI. Trimming took 5 bases from V and 3 from J, leaving 19 bases between them. There are 16 residues in the CDR3. Quantitative 5'-RACE with molecular barcodes was used to make the TCR beta libraries. TCRdb recomputed calls from the 5' RACE reads with MiXCR, one row per CDR3 protein. The sample has approximately 200,000 distinct CDR3 sequences, approximately 12% seen once. J is TRBJ1-2 and V is TRBV18; a weak D match, TRBD1 (5 bases). This sequence originates from a female donor with ankylosing spondylitis or in good health (not recorded which). Source material: blood, either unsorted or a sorted T cell fraction (not recorded which). CDR3 nucleotide sequence: TGTGCCAGCTCATCGGGGGGGTCGGCCCCTGACTATGGCTACACCTTC. Translation: CASSSGGSAPDYGYTF.